This TCR beta chain was retrieved from a study of OX40 agonist ivuxolimab in advanced cancers. Study details: Patients with prior anti-PD-1, anti-PD-L1 or anti-CTLA-4 therapy were eligible; approximately 40% had some.

V dropped 2 bases and J dropped 0; count of bases not matched to a gene: 6. Germline CDR1 is SGHVS and CDR2 is FQNEAQ. This CDR3 is built from 17 residues. People who had autoimmune disease history or systemic immunosuppression were excluded. Clones were read by immunoSEQ multiplex PCR, and TCRdb kept only the in-frame ones, dropping some. The table lists about 64,000 clones, more than 85% of them singletons. This chain links TRBV7-8 with TRBJ2-2; the match to TRBD2 covers 7 bases. The sequence derives from an adult with an advanced solid tumor such as melanoma, head and neck, liver or kidney cancer. The material sequenced was CD4+ or CD8+ T cells sorted from blood, taken in a trial of the OX40 agonist ivuxolimab. CDR3 DNA sequence: TGTGCCAGCAGCTTAAAAGGAGCGGGACCGAACACCGGGGAGCTGTTTTTT. It encodes CASSLKGAGPNTGELFF.